The next 21 T cell receptor beta chains were all read from a single sample in a study of naive and memory T cell subsets. A UMI-containing oligonucleotide was joined by 3' ligation to the TCR cDNA template. The SP2 primer and nested alpha and beta constant region primers amplified ligated cDNA in four rounds. From the UMI-ligation and nested PCR reads, TCRdb called clonotypes with MiXCR, one entry per CDR3 protein. The sample lists approximately 30,000 distinct CDR3 sequences, roughly 5.2% occurring once. Input material: blood. The receptors stem from an adult in good health.

This clonotype was counted ten times or more. The genes are TRBV28 and TRBJ2-1; D is undetermined. Trimming took off 3 bases at V and 0 bases at J, with 9 bases between the two ends. Germline V CDR1 and CDR2: MDHEN, SYDVKM. CDR3 length: 15 residues. CDR3 nucleotides: TGTGCCAGCAGTTTGGCAGCCGACTCCTACAATGAGCAGTTCTTC. It translates to CASSLAADSYNEQFF.

This clonotype was counted at least ten times. The chain recombines TRBV7-9 with TRBJ1-1; D is unclear. CDR3 length: 12 residues. V dropped 4 bases and J dropped 2 bases, with 5 bases sitting between them. In germline, CDR1 is SEHNR, CDR2 FQNEAQ (reference sequence). CDR3 coding DNA: TGTGCCAGCAGCTACAGTAACACTGAAGCTTTCTTT. It yields the protein CASSYSNTEAFF.

This clonotype was counted a few times. J is TRBJ1-4 and V is TRBV4-3; tentatively, D is TRBD1 (5 bases). CDR1 LGHNA and CDR2 YSLEER come from the germline V gene. Trimming took off 0 bases at V and 3 bases at J, with 14 bases between the two ends. The CDR3 is 17 amino acids. CDR3: CASSQDVGAAANEKLFF. The CDR3 bases are TGCGCCAGCAGCCAAGATGTAGGGGCAGCCGCTAATGAAAAACTGTTTTTT.

This clonotype was counted many times. Here the CDR3 reads CATSRETGLSGNTIYF. DNA for the CDR3: TGTGCCACCAGCAGAGAAACAGGGCTCTCTGGAAACACCATATATTTT. V usage is TRBV15 and J usage is TRBJ1-3; D perhaps matches TRBD1 (6 bases). Germline V CDR1 and CDR2: LNHNV, YYDKDF (reference sequence). The CDR3 consists of 16 residues. Between the trimmed V and J ends, which lost 0 bases and 0 bases, there was a span of 9 bases.

This clonotype was found a few times. This chain uses TRBV11-2 with TRBJ2-7; D gene ambiguous. V lost 3 bases to trimming and J lost 0 bases, with 15 bases between them. Germline V gives CDR1 SGHAT, CDR2 FQNNGV. The CDR3 loop spans 16 amino acids. The CDR3 coding sequence is TGTGCCAGCAGCTTTCCTACCTCGGAATCCTCCTACGAGCAGTACTTC. This codes for CASSFPTSESSYEQYF.

This clonotype was detected ten times or more. The chain links TRBV12-3 or TRBV12-4 to TRBJ2-1, with TRBD2 matching 16 bases. The CDR3 is 15 amino acids. V shed 6 bases, J shed 16 bases, and the junction held 12 bases outside the gene matches. The CDR3 loop reads CASSLSGLAGGSGFF. The DNA for the CDR3 is TGTGCCAGCAGCCTATCGGGACTAGCGGGAGGGTCTGGCTTCTTC.

This clonotype appeared many times. The chain couples TRBV27 to TRBJ2-1, with 9 bases identical to TRBD2. The V segment lost 7 bases and the J segment 0 bases; nucleotides outside the gene matches: 4. This CDR3 region has 15 residues. The germline V gene encodes CDR1 MNHEY and CDR2 SMNVEV (reference sequence). The CDR3 nucleotides are TGTGCCAGCAATCTAGCGGGACCCTCCTACAATGAGCAGTTCTTC. Amino acid sequence: CASNLAGPSYNEQFF.

The sample holds many counts of this clonotype. This sequence joins TRBV29-1 and TRBJ1-1; 8 nucleotides line up with TRBD1. The CDR3 is 14 amino acids. With V trimmed by 6 bases and J by 0 bases, 6 bases remained unmatched. Germline values: CDR1 SQVTM, CDR2 ANQGSEA. The CDR3 here is CSVAGQVMNTEAFF. In nucleotides, the CDR3 is TGCAGCGTCGCGGGACAGGTAATGAACACTGAAGCTTTCTTT.

This clonotype appeared many times. The chain couples TRBV15 to TRBJ2-3; the D gene could be TRBD1 or TRBD2 (5 bases each). Germline V gene data show CDR1 as LNHNV and CDR2 as YYDKDF (reference sequence). CDR3 size: 15 residues. V shed 3 bases and J shed 2 bases, with 12 bases lying between them. Here the CDR3 reads CATSSRDLPTDTQYF. The CDR3 nucleotides read TGTGCCACCAGCAGCCGGGACCTTCCCACAGATACGCAGTATTTT.

In this sample, this clonotype turned up many times. The V gene is TRBV19, the J gene TRBJ2-1; perhaps TRBD2 as D (6 bases). CDR3 length equals 17 residues. CDR1 and CDR2 (germline): LNHDA, SQIVND (reference sequence). V was clipped by 5 bases and J by 0 bases, with 17 bases between them. CDR3 protein: CASSGFSGYSSYNEQFF. The CDR3 region has the DNA TGTGCCAGTAGTGGTTTCAGCGGGTACAGCTCCTACAATGAGCAGTTCTTC.

This clonotype was counted ten times or more. Here the CDR3 reads CASSYSRINQPQHF. The CDR3, as DNA: TGTGCCAGCAGTTACTCGCGCATCAATCAGCCCCAGCATTTT. The chain recombines TRBV6-5 with TRBJ1-5; no firm D call. Germline CDR1 and CDR2: MNHEY and SVGAGI. V lost 0 bases to trimming and J lost 3 bases, with 6 bases between them. The CDR3 loop spans 14 amino acids.

Many counts were recorded for this clonotype. The V gene is TRBV7-3, the J gene TRBJ2-1, with D unclear. From germline, CDR1 is SGHTA and CDR2 FQGTGA. This CDR3 is built from 12 residues. Trimming left V 5 bases short and J 7 bases short, with 9 bases between. This CDR3 is CASSHLGNEQFF. The CDR3 DNA follows: TGTGCCAGCAGCCATTTGGGTAATGAGCAGTTCTTC.

This clonotype showed up many times. CDR3 bases: TGTGCCAGCAGTTACTCTTCTAGAGGCTACACCTTC. It is translated as CASSYSSRGYTF. The chain carries TRBV6-2 or TRBV6-3 and TRBJ1-2; D ambiguous. Trimming pared 0 bases from V and 8 bases from J, leaving 7 bases between. The CDR3 runs 12 residues. Germline V gene lookup returns CDR1 MNHEY and CDR2 SVGEGT.

This clonotype was seen repeatedly, ten times or more. Because the CDR3's place on the DNA is in doubt, the DNA is left out and the CDR3 is given as listed by TCRdb. V gene TRBV10-3 combines with J gene TRBJ2-1; the D call in the table, TRBD1, was not verified against the DNA. 14 amino acids form the CDR3, both terminal residues included. Germline assignment: CDR1 ENHRY and CDR2 SYGVKD. Here the CDR3 reads CAISESQWGQGISF.

This clonotype rates as medium-sized. J is TRBJ2-3 and V is TRBV7-2, with 8 bases identical to TRBD1. The CDR3 consists of 14 residues. Germline CDR1 SGHTA, CDR2 FQGNSA. V shed 5 bases and J 5 bases; nucleotides not matched to a gene: 6. The CDR3 region has the DNA TGTGCCAGCAGCACCCGGACAGGGCGAGATACGCAGTATTTT. Protein sequence: CASSTRTGRDTQYF.

This clonotype is labeled as medium-sized. The chain uses TRBV7-8 and TRBJ1-4; D call uncertain. Germline assignment: CDR1 SGHVS and CDR2 FQNEAQ. Trimming stripped 0 bases from V and 7 bases from J, with 15 bases between. The CDR3 covers 16 residues. DNA of the CDR3: TGTGCCAGCAGCTTAGCGACACTACGAGGCGCTGAAAAACTGTTTTTT. Protein sequence: CASSLATLRGAEKLFF.

Concerning this clonotype itself: A much larger clone differs by one base, so this may be a read error. The V gene is TRBV25-1, the J gene TRBJ2-1; TRBD2 matches at 7 bases. Germline V gene lookup returns CDR1 MGHDK and CDR2 SYGVNS. The CDR3 is made up of 17 amino acids. The CDR3 DNA follows: TGTGCCAGCAGTGAATTGGCGGCTAGCGGAACCTACAATGAGAAGTTCTTC. Residues: CASSELAASGTYNEKFF.

This sequence joins TRBV19 and TRBJ2-5; D remains ambiguous. The CDR3 contains 13 residues. The ends were cut back, 3 bases at V and 6 bases at J, with 11 bases in the middle. From germline, CDR1 is LNHDA and CDR2 SQIVND (reference sequence). CDR3 sequence reads: CASSITVEQTQYF. DNA for the CDR3: TGTGCCAGTAGTATTACTGTGGAACAGACCCAGTACTTC.

Ten or more counts support this clonotype. J is TRBJ2-1 and V is TRBV12-5, with D perhaps TRBD1 or TRBD2 (5 bases each). Germline loops: CDR1 LGHNT, CDR2 FRNRAP. V dropped 5 bases and J dropped 10 bases, with 9 bases sitting between them. The CDR3 loop spans 11 amino acids. The CDR3 bases are TGTGCTAGTGGTCCGGGGACGGAGCAGTTCTTC. This encodes CASGPGTEQFF.

This clonotype was counted ten times or more. This chain joins TRBV18 and TRBJ2-7; possibly TRBD2 for D (6 bases). The ends were cut back, 0 bases at V and 3 bases at J, with 24 bases in the middle. Germline CDR1 is KGHSH and CDR2 is LQKENI. This CDR3 has 19 amino acids. The chain's CDR3 is CASSPPLVARSSVVYEQYF. The CDR3 DNA reads TGTGCCAGCTCACCACCCCTCGTGGCCCGATCTAGCGTGGTCTACGAGCAGTACTTC.

This clonotype was recorded many times. CDR3 region: CASSPPTGTEAFF. CDR3 nucleotide sequence: TGTGCCAGCTCACCACCCACGGGCACTGAAGCTTTCTTT. The chain employs TRBV18 and TRBJ1-1; no definite D call. The V end was cut by 0 bases, the J end by 4 bases, with 6 bases between. CDR3 length: 13 residues. CDR1 is KGHSH, CDR2 LQKENI, per germline.